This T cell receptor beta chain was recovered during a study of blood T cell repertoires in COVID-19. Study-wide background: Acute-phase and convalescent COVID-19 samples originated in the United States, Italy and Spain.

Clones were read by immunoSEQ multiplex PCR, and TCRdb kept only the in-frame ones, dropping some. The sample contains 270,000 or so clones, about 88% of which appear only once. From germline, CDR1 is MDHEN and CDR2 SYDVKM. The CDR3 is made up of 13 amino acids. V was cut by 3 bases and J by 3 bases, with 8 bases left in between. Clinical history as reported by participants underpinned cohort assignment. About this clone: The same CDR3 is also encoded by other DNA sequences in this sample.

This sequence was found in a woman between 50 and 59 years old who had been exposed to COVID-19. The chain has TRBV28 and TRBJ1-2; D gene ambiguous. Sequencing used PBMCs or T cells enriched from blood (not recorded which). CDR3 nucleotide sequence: TGTGCCAGCAGTTTGGGCGGGGACTATGGCTACACCTTC. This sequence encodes CASSLGGDYGYTF.